The clone carrying this TCR beta chain has only a few counts. Its target is unknown. Germline CDR1 and CDR2: MNHEY and SMNVEV (reference sequence). CDR3 size: 16 residues. The V end lost 1 base, the J end lost 7 bases, and 17 bases lay between the germline ends. It was through 5'RACE template switching that TCR cDNA was made, with a universal primer site and UMIs added. TCRdb reprocessed the 5' RACE reads with MiXCR, giving one entry per CDR3 protein. Seen here are fewer than 650,000 distinct CDR3 sequences, about a fifth observed once, and the top ten hold about 17%. The data were obtained in a study of T cells after yellow fever vaccination. Overall study context: Preparation of the low-cell-number fractions used SMART-Seq v4 Ultra Low Input.

Points from the study as a whole: Shared CD4/CD8 clonotypes were a small share, likely from convergent recombination. Most primary-vaccination clones recurred post-booster (around 95% CD4, 88% CD8).

The clonotype originates from a man between 18 and 29 years old who received the YFV17D yellow fever vaccine. The chain is built from TRBV27 and TRBJ2-4; no clear D. The sample was PBMCs, taken about 21 days after the first yellow fever vaccination. The CDR3 coding sequence is TGTGCCAGCAGTTTATACGCGCGTGATATAGGGAACATTCAGTACTTC. This codes for CASSLYARDIGNIQYF.